The clone carrying this T cell receptor beta chain was detected many times. Its antigen is undetermined. Profiling of TCR beta VDJ combinations and CDR3 sequences used genomic DNA as template. TCRdb reprocessed the reads via MiXCR and lists one record per CDR3 protein. Of about 170,000 distinct CDR3 sequences listed, 35% to 55% are singletons. This entry is derived from a study of CD8+CD57+ T cells in acquired aplastic anemia. For the study at large: Sorting CD4+ and CD8+ cells gave DNA averaging approximately 3 ug. Average CD4+ read depth in healthy donors was roughly 10 million reads.

V shed 5 bases, J shed 1 base, and the junction held 12 bases outside the gene matches. From germline, CDR1 is SGHVS and CDR2 FQNEAQ. CDR3 length equals 18 residues. Study findings and constraints: Patient and control CD8+ Simpson's diversity was not significantly different. In common between the patients and the controls were some 29 CD8+ CDR3 sequences.

Specimen: sorted CD4+, CD8+, or CD8+CD57+ T cells (not recorded which) from PBMCs. The J gene is TRBJ2-2, the V gene TRBV7-8; 8 bases agree with TRBD1. The sequence derives from a human donor in good health. CDR3 DNA: TGTGCCAGCAGCCGGCGGACAGGGCCGCGGCTGAACACCGGGGAGCTGTTTTTT. Protein product: CASSRRTGPRLNTGELFF.